This T cell receptor beta chain was recorded in a study of identical twins. Study-wide findings and caveats: Monozygotic twins shared more out-of-frame TCR alpha than recombination models predicted.

This clonotype was found a few times. Its antigen is currently unknown. Trimming cost V 1 base and J 6 bases, with 10 bases left between them. Germline CDR1 SGHRS, CDR2 YFSETQ. The CDR3 is made up of 13 amino acids. MiXCR, applied by TCRdb to the 5' RACE reads, yields one record per CDR3 protein. The repertoire includes some 900,000 distinct CDR3 sequences, 12% of them detected once, and about 1.6% sits in the top ten. A further study also used this sample, focusing on yellow fever vaccine responses in identical twins. Per that paper: Reportedly, the response of twins' T cells to the vaccine seemed partly convergent, partly personalized.

The sequenced material came from PBMCs. V is TRBV5-1 and J is TRBJ1-1; a weak D match, TRBD1 (5 bases). This TCR derives from a woman in her late teens or twenties in good health. CDR3 residues: CASSLLGEAEAFF. In DNA, the CDR3 is TGCGCCAGCAGCTTGTTAGGGGAAGCTGAAGCTTTCTTT.